These 32 T cell receptor beta chains were all obtained from the same sample, sequenced in a study of cytomegalovirus exposure and HLA in healthy donors. Use of 60 Vbeta and 13 Jbeta primers characterized the PCR. Profiled with immunoSEQ multiplex PCR; TCRdb holds only in-frame clones, not every one. The sample shows 140,000 or so clones, about 80% of them seen only once. The sample taken for sequencing was PBMCs. These receptors were taken from a woman aged 60 to 75 in good health and CMV-seropositive.

The chain uses TRBV6-5 and TRBJ1-2; D not certain. This CDR3 contains 12 residues. The germline gives CDR1 MNHEY, CDR2 SVGAGI. Trimming took off 9 bases at V and 5 bases at J, with 13 bases between the two ends. CDR3 sequence (DNA): TGTGCCAGTGGCGGCCGGGGATATGGCTACACCTTC. This translates into CASGGRGYGYTF.

This sequence joins TRBV6-5 and TRBJ1-5; 9 nucleotides line up with TRBD1. Germline assignment: CDR1 MNHEY and CDR2 SVGAGI. Germline trimming cut 6 bases from V and 1 base from J; bases unmatched to any gene: 4. This CDR3 region has 15 residues. The CDR3 reads CASSLGQGSNQPQHF. Written as DNA, the CDR3 is TGTGCCAGCAGCCTGGGACAGGGAAGCAATCAGCCCCAGCATTTT.

The V and J genes are TRBV30 and TRBJ1-4; possibly TRBD1 for D (6 bases). V gave up 8 bases and J gave up 4 bases, with 14 bases separating them. Looked up from germline, CDR1 is GTSNPN and CDR2 is SVGIG (reference sequence). The CDR3 length is 13 residues. The CDR3 sequence is CARRQDLNEKLFF. As DNA, the CDR3 is TGTGCCCGAAGACAGGACCTTAATGAAAAACTGTTTTTT.

J is TRBJ2-7 and V is TRBV27; D call uncertain. The CDR3 runs 13 residues. V gave up 6 bases and J gave up 3 bases, with 12 bases separating them. The germline CDR1 and CDR2 sequences are MNHEY and SMNVEV (reference sequence). CDR3 amino acids: CASRKPPSYEQYF. The DNA of the CDR3 is TGTGCCAGCAGAAAACCCCCGAGCTACGAGCAGTACTTC.

The chain joins TRBV30 to TRBJ2-1; TRBD2 matches at 8 bases. Germline lookup yields CDR1 GTSNPN and CDR2 SVGIG (reference sequence). This CDR3 is built from 14 residues. With 3 bases clipped from V and 9 bases from J, the junction kept 10 bases outside the gene matches. CDR3 in DNA: TGTGCCTGGAGACCGGCGGGAGGTGCGACTGAGCAGTTCTTC. This translates into CAWRPAGGATEQFF.

The chain joins TRBV7-2 to TRBJ2-5, with D possibly being TRBD1 (7 bases). There are 14 residues in the CDR3. Germline V gene sequence: CDR1 SGHTA, CDR2 FQGNSA. The V gene lost 6 bases and the J gene lost 2 bases, with 13 bases spanning the gap. The CDR3 sequence is CASRVAGGQETQYF. CDR3 sequence (DNA): TGTGCCAGCAGGGTAGCAGGGGGGCAAGAGACCCAGTACTTC. The complete variable domain, with remaining parts taken from reference TRBV7-2 and TRBJ2-5, reads GAGVSQSPSNKVTEKGKDVELRCDPISGHTALYWYRQSLGQGLEFLIYFQGNSAPDKSGLPSDRFSAERTGGSVSTLTIQRTQQEDSAVYLCASRVAGGQETQYFGPGTRLLVL.

The chain couples TRBV29-1 to TRBJ2-5; 10 bases line up with TRBD2. Trimming removed 6 bases from V and 5 bases from J; junction bases left unmatched: 9. The CDR3 is 14 residues long. CDR1 SQVTM and CDR2 ANQGSEA come from the germline V gene. Here the CDR3 reads CSVGKREGLETQYF. The CDR3 nucleotides read TGCAGCGTAGGGAAGCGGGAGGGCCTGGAGACCCAGTACTTC.

Details on this clone: A read error may produce the germline difference seen at one junction end. This sequence joins TRBV30 and TRBJ2-1; tentative D call: TRBD2 (5 bases). Looked up from germline, CDR1 is GTSNPN and CDR2 is SVGIG (reference sequence). The CDR3 runs to 11 residues. The CDR3 sequence: CAWSVRDEEFF. The CDR3, as DNA: TGTGCCTGGAGTGTCCGGGATGAGGAGTTCTTC. Variable domain in full (rest from reference TRBV30 and TRBJ2-1): SQTIHQWPATLVQPVGSPLSLECTVEGTSNPNLYWYRQAAGRGLQLLFYSVGIGQISSEVPQNLSASRPQDRQFILSSKKLLLSDSGFYLCAWSVRDEEFFGPGTRLTVL.

The gene calls are TRBV7-9 and TRBJ2-2, with D tentatively TRBD2 (5 bases). V lost 10 bases, J lost 3 bases, and 12 bases lay in between. Germline V CDR1 and CDR2: SEHNR, FQNEAQ (reference sequence). This CDR3 spans 13 amino acids. The CDR3 region is CATEDGDTGELFF. CDR3 sequence (DNA): TGTGCCACCGAAGACGGGGACACCGGGGAGCTGTTTTTT.

V gene TRBV7-9 combines with J gene TRBJ1-4, with TRBD1 matching over 7 bases. CDR3 length: 15 amino acids. In germline, CDR1 is SEHNR, CDR2 FQNEAQ (reference sequence). With V trimmed by 5 bases and J by 8 bases, 11 bases remained unmatched. CDR3 bases: TGTGCCAGCAGCGCAGCCGGGACAGTAGCGGAAAAACTGTTTTTT. This sequence encodes CASSAAGTVAEKLFF.

The chain recombines TRBV27 with TRBJ2-7; TRBD2 matches 7 bases. This CDR3 is built from 15 residues. Germline CDR1 MNHEY, CDR2 SMNVEV (reference sequence). Losses at the gene ends were 3 bases for V and 0 bases for J; bases not matched to a gene: 5. CDR3 nucleotides: TGTGCCAGCAGTTTTGGGGGGGTCGGCTCCTACGAGCAGTACTTC. Translating gives CASSFGGVGSYEQYF.

The chain links TRBV19 to TRBJ1-2, with D possibly TRBD1 on 6 matching bases. The V gene's germline CDR1 is LNHDA and CDR2 SQIVND (reference sequence). V was trimmed by 3 bases and J by 0 bases, leaving 14 bases between them. CDR3 length equals 16 residues. The CDR3 nucleotides are TGTGCCAGTAGTATTATGGACAGCAGTTCTAACTATGGCTACACCTTC. Translating gives CASSIMDSSSNYGYTF.

The chain has TRBV28 and TRBJ1-5; 10 positions agree with TRBD1. Germline CDR1 MDHEN, CDR2 SYDVKM. Unmatched junction bases numbered 7, after V lost 7 bases and J lost 1 base. The CDR3 sequence is 16 residues long. The CDR3 protein is CASTLGQGSSNQPQHF. Written as DNA, the CDR3 is TGTGCCAGCACCTTGGGACAGGGGTCGAGCAATCAGCCCCAGCATTTT.

J is TRBJ2-3 and V is TRBV5-4, with D possibly TRBD1 on 5 matching bases. Germline CDR1 reads SGHNT; CDR2 reads YYREEE (reference sequence). This CDR3 contains 15 residues. Trimming pared 4 bases from V and 2 bases from J, leaving 14 bases between. The CDR3 reads CASSPSTATTDTQYF. The CDR3 nucleotides are TGTGCCAGCAGCCCGTCGACAGCCACCACAGATACGCAGTATTTT.

This chain connects TRBV6-5 to TRBJ2-5, with D possibly matching TRBD2 (6 bases). V was cut by 0 bases and J by 5 bases, with 16 bases left in between. The CDR3 consists of 16 residues. The V gene's germline CDR1 is MNHEY and CDR2 SVGAGI. CDR3 amino acids: CASSYSILTSLETQYF. The CDR3 DNA sequence: TGTGCCAGCAGTTACTCGATTCTAACTAGCTTGGAGACCCAGTACTTC.

The chain uses TRBV19 and TRBJ2-3; tentative D call: TRBD2 (5 bases). The CDR3 runs 14 residues. From germline, CDR1 is LNHDA and CDR2 SQIVND (reference sequence). The V end was cut by 5 bases, the J end by 6 bases, with 15 bases between. As DNA, the CDR3 is TGTGCCAGTAGTCCCGGGAACCATAAGGATACGCAGTATTTT. Protein: CASSPGNHKDTQYF.

The chain carries TRBV11-2 and TRBJ2-7, with D perhaps matching TRBD2 (7 bases). V was pared by 1 base and J by 3 bases, with 16 bases between. CDR3 length equals 16 residues. Germline CDR1 SGHAT, CDR2 FQNNGV. The CDR3 region has the DNA TGTGCCAGCAGCTTAGGCAACCGGGGGGCTTTCTACGAGCAGTACTTC. Protein: CASSLGNRGAFYEQYF. Drawing the rest from reference TRBV11-2 and TRBJ2-7, the complete variable domain is EAGVAQSPRYKIIEKRQSVAFWCNPISGHATLYWYQQILGQGPKLLIQFQNNGVVDDSQLPKDRFSAERLKGVDSTLKIQPAKLEDSAVYLCASSLGNRGAFYEQYFGPGTRLTVT.

This chain uses TRBV28 with TRBJ2-7, with 9 bases aligning to TRBD2. Trimming at V came to 2 bases and at J to 6 bases, leaving 11 bases not matched to a gene. The CDR3 spans 16 residues. Germline lookup yields CDR1 MDHEN and CDR2 SYDVKM. CDR3 DNA sequence: TGTGCCAGCAGTTTAAGGTTGTTAGCGGGAGCGTTCGAGCAGTACTTC. Amino acid sequence: CASSLRLLAGAFEQYF. Filled out from reference TRBV28 and TRBJ2-7, the complete variable domain reads DVKVTQSSRYLVKRTGEKVFLECVQDMDHENMFWYRQDPGLGLRLIYFSYDVKMKEKGDIPEGYSVSREKKERFSLILESASTNQTSMYLCASSLRLLAGAFEQYFGPGTRLTVT.

The chain couples TRBV5-6 to TRBJ2-5; no reliable D call. The DNA end is more similar to TRBJ2-7, so the J call may be wrong. CDR3 size: 16 residues. Germline V gene lookup returns CDR1 SGHDT and CDR2 YYEEEE. CDR3: CASTPFGSASAYEQYF. The CDR3 nucleotides are TGTGCCAGCACCCCTTTCGGGTCAGCCTCTGCCTACGAGCAGTACTTC.

V is TRBV9 and J is TRBJ1-4; tentative D call: TRBD1 (6 bases). This CDR3 region has 16 residues. V lost 3 bases, J lost 7 bases, and 19 bases lay in between. The V gene's germline CDR1 is SGDLS and CDR2 YYNGEE. Written as DNA, the CDR3 is TGTGCCAGCAGCGGGGGCGGGGGCGGAGTTGTTGAAAAACTGTTTTTT. This gives the protein CASSGGGGGVVEKLFF.

The genes are TRBV15 and TRBJ1-2; tentatively, D is TRBD1 (5 bases). Trimming removed 5 bases from V and 7 bases from J, with 11 bases in between. Germline-derived CDR1 and CDR2 are LNHNV and YYDKDF (reference sequence). The CDR3 length is 12 residues. CDR3 protein: CATSRTSGGYTF. The CDR3, as DNA: TGTGCCACCAGCCGGACATCGGGTGGCTACACCTTC. The full variable domain, rest sourced from reference TRBV15 and TRBJ1-2, is DAMVIQNPRYQVTQFGKPVTLSCSQTLNHNVMYWYQQKSSQAPKLLFHYYDKDFNNEADTPDNFQSRRPNTSFCFLDIRSPGLGDTAMYLCATSRTSGGYTFGSGTRLTVV.

The rearrangement joins TRBV6-5 to TRBJ2-7, with D possibly TRBD2 on 6 matching bases. V shed 4 bases and J shed 1 base, with 11 bases lying between them. The CDR3 length is 14 residues. Germline V gene sequence: CDR1 MNHEY, CDR2 SVGAGI. The CDR3 DNA sequence: TGTGCCAGCAGTTCCCGGGGGTGGTCCTACGAGCAGTACTTC. Amino acid sequence: CASSSRGWSYEQYF.

This clone was seen a single time. The chain is built from TRBV7-3 and TRBJ2-7, with 9 bases identical to TRBD2. V shed 5 bases, J shed 2 bases, and the junction held 10 bases outside the gene matches. The CDR3 length is 16 residues. The germline CDR1 and CDR2 sequences are SGHTA and FQGTGA. The CDR3 region has the DNA TGTGCCAGCAGCCTCAGGGGAGCGGGAGGTCCCTACGAGCAGTACTTC. Translating gives CASSLRGAGGPYEQYF.

In this sample, this clone turned up a few times. The V and J genes are TRBV19 and TRBJ2-5; D is possibly TRBD2 (5 bases). Germline V gives CDR1 LNHDA, CDR2 SQIVND (reference sequence). The CDR3 length is 15 residues. Trimming removed 8 bases at V and 5 bases at J, with 21 bases between. The CDR3 region has the DNA TGTGCCAGTTCCGAGGTGGGAGTATCGCAGGAGACCCAGTACTTC. Its protein product is CASSEVGVSQETQYF.

This clone was seen once. The chain uses TRBV19 and TRBJ1-2; TRBD1 aligns across 9 bases. CDR1 is LNHDA, CDR2 SQIVND, per germline (reference sequence). This CDR3 spans 14 amino acids. The ends lost 6 bases at V and 6 bases at J; junction bases unmatched: 8. CDR3 sequence reads: CASRDTGTGNGYTF. In DNA form, the CDR3 reads TGTGCCAGTAGGGACACCGGGACAGGGAATGGCTACACCTTC. The full variable domain, its missing parts supplied by reference TRBV19 and TRBJ1-2, is DGGITQSPKYLFRKEGQNVTLSCEQNLNHDAMYWYRQDPGQGLRLIYYSQIVNDFQKGDIAEGYSVSREKKESFPLTVTSAQKNPTAFYLCASRDTGTGNGYTFGSGTRLTVV.

The gene calls are TRBV6-5 and TRBJ2-4, with D tentatively TRBD2 (7 bases). Trimming stripped 0 bases from V and 1 base from J, with 10 bases between. The CDR3 has 16 amino acids. Germline loops: CDR1 MNHEY, CDR2 SVGAGI. The CDR3 loop reads CASSYSGGAAKNIQYF. The CDR3 DNA follows: TGTGCCAGCAGTTACTCGGGGGGGGCGGCCAAAAACATTCAGTACTTC.

In the case of this clone: The junction departs from germline at one end; a sequencing error may be responsible. The V gene is TRBV7-7, the J gene TRBJ2-1, with 8 nucleotides matching TRBD2. CDR3 length: 16 amino acids. The germline CDR1 and CDR2 sequences are SSHAT and FNYEAQ (reference sequence). CDR3 sequence: CASSSGRGGPYNEQFF. In DNA, the CDR3 is TGTGCTAGCAGCTCCGGCCGGGGGGGGCCTTACAATGAGCAGTTCTTC.

The gene calls are TRBV9 and TRBJ2-6; D call uncertain. The CDR3 extends over 17 amino acids. Looked up from germline, CDR1 is SGDLS and CDR2 is YYNGEE. V was pared by 0 bases and J by 2 bases, with 12 bases between. Written as DNA, the CDR3 is TGTGCCAGCAGCGTAGACCCCCGGTCGGCTGGGGCCAACGTCCTGACTTTC. This sequence encodes CASSVDPRSAGANVLTF.

This clone has a single count. The chain carries TRBV9 and TRBJ2-7; TRBD1 might be the D (6 bases). V gave up 3 bases and J gave up 4 bases, with 11 bases separating them. Germline V gene lookup returns CDR1 SGDLS and CDR2 YYNGEE. CDR3 length: 13 residues. CDR3 region: CASSGGLGYEQYF. The CDR3 nucleotides read TGTGCCAGCAGCGGGGGGCTCGGATACGAGCAGTACTTC.

This clone came up once. The V and J genes are TRBV10-3 and TRBJ2-7; weak D call: TRBD2 (5 bases). The germline V gene has CDR1 ENHRY and CDR2 SYGVKD. The CDR3 contains 14 residues. V was cut by 3 bases and J by 5 bases, with 14 bases left in between. The CDR3 DNA reads TGTGCCATCAGTGAAGTAAGGAGTAGCGACGAGCAGTACTTC. Its protein is CAISEVRSSDEQYF.

This clone has just one count. The V and J genes are TRBV5-5 and TRBJ1-1; D is possibly TRBD1 (6 bases). The V gene lost 4 bases and the J gene lost 8 bases, with 12 bases spanning the gap. Germline V gives CDR1 SGHKS, CDR2 YYEKEE (reference sequence). This CDR3 comprises 12 residues. Here the CDR3 DNA reads TGTGCCAGCAGCCGGGACACCTCCGAAGCTTTCTTT. Protein product: CASSRDTSEAFF.

V is TRBV4-1 and J is TRBJ1-1; unclear D gene. The CDR3 length is 16 residues. Looked up from germline, CDR1 is MGHRA and CDR2 is YSYEKL. Trimming left V 4 bases short and J 0 bases short, with 15 bases between. The CDR3 region is CASSLTGGQVNTEAFF. CDR3 coding DNA: TGCGCCAGCAGCCTCACGGGAGGGCAGGTGAACACTGAAGCTTTCTTT.